This T cell receptor (beta chain) appears in the sequencing data of a study of CD8+CD57+ T cells in acquired aplastic anemia. Study summary: Yields of DNA that came from sorted CD4+ and CD8+ cells averaged about 3.5 ug. Healthy donors had, on average, approximately 9.9 million reads for their CD4+ cells.

Using genomic DNA as the template, TCR beta VDJ and CDR3 profiling was carried out. MiXCR, run by TCRdb on the reads, gives a single entry per CDR3 protein. The repertoire holds about 190,000 distinct CDR3 sequences, with less than 65% as singletons. The study, taken as a whole, reports: Between patients and controls, some 31 CD8+ CDR3 sequences were found in common. CD8+ Simpson's diversity in patients was not significantly different from that in controls.

On this clonotype: Its specificity is unknown.

Germline CDR1 and CDR2: LNHDA and SQIVND (reference sequence). The CDR3 runs 14 residues. The V gene end was trimmed by 7 bases and the J gene end by 4 bases; junction bases not matched to a gene: 4. Sample: sorted CD4+, CD8+, or CD8+CD57+ T cells (not recorded which) from PBMCs. The sequence came from a human donor in good health, serving as a control. This chain connects TRBV19 to TRBJ2-1, with 10 bases lining up with TRBD2. CDR3 in amino acids: CASTPSGGYNEQFF. The CDR3 DNA reads TGTGCCAGTACCCCTAGCGGGGGATACAATGAGCAGTTCTTC. The full variable domain, rest sourced from reference TRBV19 and TRBJ2-1, is DGGITQSPKYLFRKEGQNVTLSCEQNLNHDAMYWYRQDPGQGLRLIYYSQIVNDFQKGDIAEGYSVSREKKESFPLTVTSAQKNPTAFYLCASTPSGGYNEQFFGPGTRLTVL.